These 9 T cell receptor beta chains were sequenced from one sample in a study of radiation and T cells in renal cell carcinoma. Time point specified: blood 2 weeks post-SBRT. Treatment reported: 15 Gy SBRT to primary tumor, nephrectomy 4 weeks later. Generated by immunoSEQ multiplex PCR, the TCRdb table keeps only in-frame clones and is missing some. The sample yields tens of thousands of clones, around 78% seen once. The input for sequencing was blood, taken from a patient whose treatment included radiotherapy and nephrectomy. All receptors derive from a man aged 55 to 70 with renal cell carcinoma.

V is TRBV10-3 and J is TRBJ2-7; 11 bases map to TRBD2. This CDR3 has 16 residues. CDR1 ENHRY and CDR2 SYGVKD come from the germline V gene. After removal of 0 bases from V and 3 bases from J, the junction contained 4 bases not matched to a gene. The CDR3 DNA reads TGTGCCATCAGTGAGTCTAGCGGGAGGGCCTTCTACGAGCAGTACGTC. It encodes CAISESSGRAFYEQYV.

The chain employs TRBV11-2 and TRBJ2-1, with D possibly being TRBD1 (6 bases). The length of the CDR3 is 14 residues. Trimming pared 4 bases from V and 7 bases from J, leaving 14 bases between. The germline gives CDR1 SGHAT, CDR2 FQNNGV. The CDR3 spells CASSSPTGSNEQFF. The DNA for the CDR3 is TGTGCCAGCAGCTCCCCGACAGGATCTAATGAGCAGTTCTTC.

The chain uses TRBV5-5 and TRBJ2-5; 7 nucleotides line up with TRBD1. CDR3 length: 15 amino acids. Germline trimming cut 4 bases from V and 2 bases from J; bases unmatched to any gene: 8. Per the germline V gene, CDR1 is SGHKS and CDR2 is YYEKEE (reference sequence). The CDR3 DNA reads TGTGCCAGCAGCCGCGGATCGACAGGGCAAGAGACCCAGTACTTC. Protein product: CASSRGSTGQETQYF.

The gene calls are TRBV6-5 and TRBJ1-1, with 7 positions matching TRBD1. The CDR3 runs to 12 residues. Germline V CDR1 and CDR2: MNHEY, SVGAGI. V was clipped by 6 bases and J by 7 bases; unmatched bases: 5. In nucleotides, the CDR3 is TGTGCCAGCAGCCTACGGACAGGTGAAGCTTTCTTT. Protein: CASSLRTGEAFF.

The chain links TRBV5-4 to TRBJ2-1; weak D call: TRBD2 (5 bases). CDR1 is SGHNT and CDR2 is YYREEE in the germline V gene (reference sequence). This CDR3 contains 15 residues. The germline V and J ends were trimmed by 4 bases and 8 bases, with 19 bases remaining between them. CDR3 sequence (DNA): TGTGCCAGCAGCATTGGCGGGTCAGGAAGTGATGAGCAGTTCTTC. It specifies CASSIGGSGSDEQFF.

The rearrangement uses TRBV18 and TRBJ1-1; tentative D call: TRBD1 (6 bases). Per the germline V gene, CDR1 is KGHSH and CDR2 is LQKENI. Trimming cost V 0 bases and J 2 bases, with 13 bases left between them. This CDR3 region has 16 residues. CDR3 sequence: CASSPPGNRDNTEAFF. CDR3 sequence (DNA): TGTGCCAGCTCACCACCAGGGAACAGGGACAACACTGAAGCTTTCTTT.

The chain has TRBV5-4 and TRBJ2-5, with TRBD2 as a possible D gene (6 bases). V was pared by 0 bases and J by 2 bases, with 11 bases between. Per the germline V gene, CDR1 is SGHNT and CDR2 is YYREEE (reference sequence). The CDR3 spans 15 residues. As DNA, the CDR3 is TGTGCCAGCAGCTTGGATCTAGGAGGGCAAGAGACCCAGTACTTC. Amino acids: CASSLDLGGQETQYF.

The rearrangement joins TRBV6-5 to TRBJ2-1; D is perhaps TRBD2 (6 bases). The CDR3 is 16 residues long. Trimming took off 0 bases at V and 8 bases at J, with 17 bases between the two ends. Germline CDR1 reads MNHEY; CDR2 reads SVGAGI. CDR3 coding DNA: TGTGCCAGCAGTTACTCAGGGAGGAACATGGGCCATGAGCAGTTCTTC. Its protein product is CASSYSGRNMGHEQFF.

The rearrangement links TRBV27 to TRBJ1-5; D unclear. The germline CDR1 and CDR2 sequences are MNHEY and SMNVEV (reference sequence). CDR3 size: 14 residues. V was clipped by 5 bases and J by 6 bases, with 14 bases between them. Here the CDR3 reads CASSPEIQGQPQHF. DNA for the CDR3: TGTGCCAGCAGTCCCGAGATTCAAGGTCAGCCCCAGCATTTT.